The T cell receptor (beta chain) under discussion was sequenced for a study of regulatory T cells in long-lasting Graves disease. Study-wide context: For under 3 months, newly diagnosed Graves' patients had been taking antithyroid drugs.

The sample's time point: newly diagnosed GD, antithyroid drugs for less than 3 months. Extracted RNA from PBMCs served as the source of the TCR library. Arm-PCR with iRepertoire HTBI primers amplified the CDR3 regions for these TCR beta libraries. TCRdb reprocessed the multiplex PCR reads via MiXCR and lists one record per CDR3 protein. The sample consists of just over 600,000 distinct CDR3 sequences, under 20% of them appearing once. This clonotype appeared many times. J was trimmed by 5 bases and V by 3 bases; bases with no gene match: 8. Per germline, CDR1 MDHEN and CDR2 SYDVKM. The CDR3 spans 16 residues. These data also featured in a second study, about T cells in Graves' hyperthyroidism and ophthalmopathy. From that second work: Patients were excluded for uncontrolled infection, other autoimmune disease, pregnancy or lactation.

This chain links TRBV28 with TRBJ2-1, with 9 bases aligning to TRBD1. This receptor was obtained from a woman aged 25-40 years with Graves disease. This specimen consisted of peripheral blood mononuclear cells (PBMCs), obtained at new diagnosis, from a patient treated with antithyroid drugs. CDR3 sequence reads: CASSFVGTGSNNEQFF. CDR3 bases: TGTGCCAGCAGTTTCGTCGGGACAGGGAGTAACAATGAGCAGTTCTTC.